This TCR beta chain was sequenced in a study of cytomegalovirus exposure and HLA in healthy donors. This PCR relied on a set of 60 Vbeta primers and 13 Jbeta primers. Repertoires were generated with immunoSEQ multiplex PCR, while TCRdb's copy carries only in-frame clones and drops some. Of 230,000 or so clones detected, 80% to 95% appear once; the ten largest clones hold 1.7%. Germline V CDR1 and CDR2: MNHNY, SVGAGI (reference sequence). Between the trimmed V and J ends, which lost 6 bases and 4 bases, there was a span of 10 bases. The CDR3 totals 12 residues. The TCR originated in a girl aged 2 to 9 in good health and CMV-seronegative. The specimen sequenced was PBMCs. The chain couples TRBV6-6 to TRBJ2-7, with a possible D match to TRBD1 (6 bases). This CDR3 is CASRTQGYEQYF. In nucleotides, the CDR3 is TGTGCCAGCAGAACCCAGGGGTACGAGCAGTACTTC.